Following are 17 T cell receptor beta chains from one sample sequenced in a study of blood T cell repertoires in COVID-19. TCRdb's copy holds only in-frame clones and misses some; the assay was immunoSEQ multiplex PCR. The sample comprises about 370,000 clones, around 87% of which are singletons, and about 9.4% rests with the top ten. Sequences were obtained from peripheral blood. Receptors originate from a woman under 40 with COVID-19, enrolled during active disease.

V usage is TRBV11-2 and J usage is TRBJ2-1, with 8 bases that match TRBD1. The CDR3 is made up of 16 amino acids. Germline V CDR1 and CDR2: SGHAT, FQNNGV. J lost 0 bases, V lost 5 bases, and 6 bases had no gene match. The DNA of the CDR3 is TGTGCCAGCAGCCTCGGGACAGGTAGCTCCTACAATGAGCAGTTCTTC. Protein: CASSLGTGSSYNEQFF.

The chain recombines TRBV5-6 with TRBJ2-3, with 7 bases aligning to TRBD2. V was clipped by 0 bases and J by 1 base; unmatched bases: 11. Germline V gene sequence: CDR1 SGHDT, CDR2 YYEEEE. CDR3 length: 18 amino acids. Here the CDR3 reads CASSLEEGRASRTDTQYF. The CDR3 region has the DNA TGTGCCAGCAGCTTGGAGGAAGGGAGGGCCAGCCGCACAGATACGCAGTATTTT.

J is TRBJ2-7 and V is TRBV7-6; D unresolved. The CDR3 totals 15 residues. Trimming cost V 1 base and J 3 bases, with 13 bases left between them. Germline V CDR1 and CDR2: SGHVS, FNYEAQ. DNA for the CDR3: TGTGCCAGCAGCTTAGACAGCTCCCTAAGCTACGAGCAGTACTTC. Its protein is CASSLDSSLSYEQYF. The full variable domain, rest sourced from reference TRBV7-6 and TRBJ2-7, is GAGVSQSPRYKVTKRGQDVALRCDPISGHVSLYWYRQALGQGPEFLTYFNYEAQQDKSGLPNDRFSAERPEGSISTLTIQRTEQRDSAMYRCASSLDSSLSYEQYFGPGTRLTVT.

V and J are TRBV5-1 and TRBJ2-2; unclear D gene. V lost 1 base and J lost 0, with 7 bases in between. This CDR3 contains 15 residues. Germline CDR1 and CDR2: SGHRS and YFSETQ. CDR3 in amino acids: CASSLLSSNTGELFF. For the CDR3, the DNA is TGCGCCAGCAGCTTGCTAAGCTCGAACACCGGGGAGCTGTTTTTT. The full variable domain, completed using reference TRBV5-1 and TRBJ2-2, is KAGVTQTPRYLIKTRGQQVTLSCSPISGHRSVSWYQQTPGQGLQFLFEYFSETQRNKGNFPGRFSGRQFSNSRSEMNVSTLELGDSALYLCASSLLSSNTGELFFGEGSRLTVL.

The chain uses TRBV10-3 and TRBJ1-1; a weak D match, TRBD1 (5 bases). CDR3 size: 14 residues. Germline values: CDR1 ENHRY, CDR2 SYGVKD. V shed 6 bases and J shed 1 base, with 12 bases lying between them. The chain's CDR3 is CAIRASGGNTEAFF. The CDR3 DNA reads TGTGCCATCAGGGCGAGCGGGGGGAACACTGAAGCTTTCTTT.

The chain joins TRBV12-3 or TRBV12-4 to TRBJ2-7; D is undetermined. CDR3 size: 12 residues. Trimming cost V 1 base and J 7 bases, with 8 bases left between them. CDR3: CASSLGLWEQYF. In nucleotides, the CDR3 is TGTGCCAGCAGTTTAGGGCTGTGGGAGCAGTACTTC.

For the CDR3, the DNA is TGCAGCGTTGAGCCCCAGCGGGAGGGCCAAGATACGCAGTATTTT. Translation gives CSVEPQREGQDTQYF. This rearrangement joins TRBV29-1 to TRBJ2-3, with 10 bases matching TRBD2. The trim removed 3 bases at V and 5 bases at J, leaving 8 bases unmatched. Germline V gene data show CDR1 as SQVTM and CDR2 as ANQGSEA. The CDR3 is 15 residues long.

The chain combines TRBV15 with TRBJ1-2; D may be TRBD1 (6 bases). Germline assignment: CDR1 LNHNV and CDR2 YYDKDF (reference sequence). There are 15 residues in the CDR3. The V gene lost 1 base and the J gene lost 0 bases, with 9 bases spanning the gap. In nucleotides, the CDR3 is TGTGCCACCAGCAGAGTGAAGGGGGCTAACTATGGCTACACCTTC. It codes for CATSRVKGANYGYTF.

The chain has TRBV7-2 and TRBJ2-2; 11 nucleotides align to TRBD2. The trim removed 1 base at V and 5 bases at J, leaving 9 bases unmatched. There are 18 residues in the CDR3. The germline gives CDR1 SGHTA, CDR2 FQGNSA. CDR3: CASSLVASGRTGTGELFF. CDR3 DNA: TGTGCCAGCAGCTTAGTGGCTAGCGGGAGGACAGGGACCGGGGAGCTGTTTTTT.

This chain links TRBV30 with TRBJ2-3, with a tentative D call TRBD2 (6 bases). V was pared by 1 base and J by 4 bases, with 12 bases between. This CDR3 spans 14 amino acids. Germline V gives CDR1 GTSNPN, CDR2 SVGIG (reference sequence). CDR3 residues: CAWSEGRIADTQYF. The CDR3 coding sequence is TGTGCCTGGAGTGAAGGGAGGATAGCAGATACGCAGTATTTT.

The CDR3: CATSAGNQPQHF. CDR3 DNA: TGTGCCACCAGTGCGGGGAACCAGCCCCAGCATTTT. This chain connects TRBV24-1 to TRBJ1-5; no definite D call. CDR3 size: 12 residues. Germline V gives CDR1 KGHDR, CDR2 SFDVKD. V lost 5 bases and J 7 bases, leaving 8 bases between the germline ends.

This sequence joins TRBV2 and TRBJ2-7; TRBD2 aligns across 9 bases. V lost 7 bases to trimming and J lost 8 bases; unmatched junction nucleotides: 9. This CDR3 is 13 amino acids long. Germline V gene data show CDR1 as SNHLY and CDR2 as FYNNEI. The CDR3, as DNA: TGTGCCAGCACCCCGACGCGGGAGGGCCAGCAGTACTTC. This encodes CASTPTREGQQYF.

The rearrangement links TRBV13 to TRBJ2-1; TRBD2 matches at 10 bases. This CDR3 has 15 amino acids. Germline loops: CDR1 PRHDT, CDR2 FYEKMQ (reference sequence). The ends lost 2 bases at V and 10 bases at J; junction bases unmatched: 8. The CDR3 nucleotides read TGTGCCAGCAGCTTAAGAGCGGGAGGGCCGGGAGAGCAGTTCTTC. Its translation: CASSLRAGGPGEQFF.

The CDR3 sequence: CASSITDRVYEQYF. CDR3 nucleotide sequence: TGTGCCAGTAGTATTACGGACAGGGTCTACGAGCAGTACTTC. This chain uses TRBV19 with TRBJ2-7; 8 bases are shared with TRBD1. Trimming took 3 bases from V and 3 from J; bases not matched to a gene: 4. The CDR3 consists of 14 residues. Germline CDR1 and CDR2: LNHDA and SQIVND (reference sequence).

V gene TRBV7-2 combines with J gene TRBJ2-1, with TRBD2 matching over 7 bases. Looked up from germline, CDR1 is SGHTA and CDR2 is FQGNSA. The trim removed 5 bases at V and 0 bases at J, leaving 10 bases unmatched. CDR3 size: 17 residues. The CDR3 is CASSEGLSGHSYNEQFF. The CDR3 DNA follows: TGTGCCAGCAGCGAGGGCCTTAGCGGGCACTCCTACAATGAGCAGTTCTTC.

The chain has TRBV2 and TRBJ2-2; 11 nucleotides align to TRBD2. This CDR3 is 16 amino acids long. The ends lost 4 bases at V and 5 bases at J; junction bases unmatched: 6. From germline, CDR1 is SNHLY and CDR2 FYNNEI. This chain's CDR3 is CASSGVSGRGTGELFF. For the CDR3, the DNA is TGTGCCAGCAGTGGGGTTAGCGGGAGGGGTACCGGGGAGCTGTTTTTT.

The chain carries TRBV5-6 and TRBJ1-4, with no clear D. Trimming cost V 0 bases and J 9 bases, with 12 bases left between them. Germline CDR1 reads SGHDT; CDR2 reads YYEEEE. There are 14 residues in the CDR3. The CDR3 DNA sequence: TGTGCCAGCAGCTTGGGGCAGGTTCAGCAAAAACTGTTTTTT. The encoded protein is CASSLGQVQQKLFF.